This paragraph reports one T cell receptor beta chain. What it binds is not known. Per the germline V gene, CDR1 is LGHNA and CDR2 is YNFKEQ. This CDR3 is 16 amino acids long. V gave up 4 bases and J gave up 6 bases; unmatched junction bases: 4. This sample stems from a study of T cell responses to AZD1222 COVID-19 vaccine. TCRdb's copy holds only in-frame clones and misses some; the assay was immunoSEQ multiplex PCR. The top ten hold roughly 2.6% of the sample, which has about 120,000 clones, approximately 86% seen once. Study-level results: Spike-wide vaccine-associated CD4 TCRs dominated at 160-218 and 743-854. The peak T cell response came first, and repertoires were sampled only after it. There were mostly white British donors and more females than males, and clonal diversity was possibly underestimated. Per reports, nearly half of all spike-specific TCRs target regions that are unmutated in variants.

The chain is built from TRBV4-2 and TRBJ2-1; 15 nucleotides match TRBD2. The sequenced sample was peripheral blood, obtained on day 0 of AZD1222 vaccination. The receptor's source is an adult in good health. The chain's CDR3 is CASSRRTSGGGNEQFF. CDR3 coding DNA: TGTGCCAGCAGCCGAAGGACTAGCGGGGGGGGCAATGAGCAGTTCTTC.